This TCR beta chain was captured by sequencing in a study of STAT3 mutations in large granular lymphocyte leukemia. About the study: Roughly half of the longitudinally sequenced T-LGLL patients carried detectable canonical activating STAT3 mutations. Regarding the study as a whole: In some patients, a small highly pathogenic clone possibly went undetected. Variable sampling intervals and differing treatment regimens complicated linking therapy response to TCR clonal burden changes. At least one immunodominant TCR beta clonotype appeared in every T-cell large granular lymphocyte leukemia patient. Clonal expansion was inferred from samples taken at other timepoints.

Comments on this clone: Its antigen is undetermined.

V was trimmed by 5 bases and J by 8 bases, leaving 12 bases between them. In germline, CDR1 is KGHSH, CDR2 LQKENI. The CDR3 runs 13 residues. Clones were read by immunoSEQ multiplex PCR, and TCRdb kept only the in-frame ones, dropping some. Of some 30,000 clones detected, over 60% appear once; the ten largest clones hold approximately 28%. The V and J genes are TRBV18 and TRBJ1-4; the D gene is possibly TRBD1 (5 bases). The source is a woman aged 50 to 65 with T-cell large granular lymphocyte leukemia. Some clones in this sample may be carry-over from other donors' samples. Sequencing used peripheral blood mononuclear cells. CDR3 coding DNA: TGTGCCAGCTCATCCAGGGCAGGGGAAAAACTGTTTTTT. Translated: CASSSRAGEKLFF.